This TCR beta chain is from a study of cytomegalovirus exposure and HLA in healthy donors. The PCR had 60 Vbeta and 13 Jbeta primers. Generated by immunoSEQ multiplex PCR, the TCRdb table keeps only in-frame clones and is missing some. Altogether about 98,000 clones are present, over 70% being singletons, with the ten largest covering 11%. Study results and caveats: A missense variant in DCLRE1C was later tied to TCR beta V- and J-gene trimming. A cluster of highly shared sequence variants was likely a sequencing artifact.

On this clone itself: Its cognate antigen is unknown.

The CDR3 has 16 residues. With 3 bases removed from V and 4 bases from J, the gap between germline ends came to 19 bases. In germline, CDR1 is MDHEN, CDR2 SYDVKM. Sample: PBMCs. The clonotype comes from a man in his late teens or twenties in good health and CMV-seropositive. The chain has TRBV28 and TRBJ2-7; D is undetermined. The CDR3 region is CASSFGVRRPTYEQYF. The CDR3 DNA sequence: TGTGCCAGCAGTTTTGGAGTAAGAAGACCAACGTACGAGCAGTACTTC. The whole variable domain, filled in from reference TRBV28 and TRBJ2-7, reads DVKVTQSSRYLVKRTGEKVFLECVQDMDHENMFWYRQDPGLGLRLIYFSYDVKMKEKGDIPEGYSVSREKKERFSLILESASTNQTSMYLCASSFGVRRPTYEQYFGPGTRLTVT.